This passage covers 3 T cell receptor beta chains from one sample sequenced in a study of vaccination effects on CD4 cells after COVID-19. No cognate antigen is known for these TCRs. Only in-frame clones appear in the TCRdb table, and some are missing; sequencing was by immunoSEQ multiplex PCR. The profile covers around 69,000 clones, with around two thirds appearing a single time and around 1.5% taken by the ten largest. Sequencing in the ViraFEST assay came after antigen-specific CD4+ T cells had been expanded with viral peptide pools, which were used to stimulate PBMC. After less than 11 days in culture, the CD4+ T cells were isolated. Two-dose vaccination with either BNT162b2 or mRNA-1273 was given to the participants. The sequenced sample was CD4+ T cells from PBMCs cultured with HCoV-229E spike peptides, obtained after COVID-19 vaccination. The origin of the receptors is a human donor who received a COVID-19 vaccine.

The chain employs TRBV7-9 and TRBJ2-3, with 10 bases that match TRBD2. From germline, CDR1 is SEHNR and CDR2 FQNEAQ (reference sequence). This CDR3 is 16 amino acids long. The ends lost 2 bases at V and 2 bases at J; junction bases unmatched: 4. The chain's CDR3 is CASSLWLAGDTDTQYF. The CDR3 nucleotides read TGTGCCAGCAGCTTATGGCTAGCGGGGGACACAGATACGCAGTATTTT.

This sequence joins TRBV25-1 and TRBJ2-5; 13 nucleotides line up with TRBD2. The V and J ends lost 1 base and 7 bases, in that order; junction bases with no gene match: 6. The CDR3 loop spans 16 amino acids. Germline CDR1 MGHDK, CDR2 SYGVNS. CDR3 in DNA: TGTGCCAGCAGTGAATGGACTAGCGGGGGTATAGGGACCCAGTACTTC. Protein: CASSEWTSGGIGTQYF.

The chain recombines TRBV18 with TRBJ2-5, with 11 bases that match TRBD2. Trimming at V came to 2 bases and at J to 3 bases, leaving 5 bases not matched to a gene. CDR3 length equals 16 residues. CDR1 is KGHSH, CDR2 LQKENI, per germline. CDR3 sequence: CASSPSPGLAEETQYF. The CDR3 region has the DNA TGTGCCAGCTCACCAAGTCCGGGACTAGCGGAAGAGACCCAGTACTTC.